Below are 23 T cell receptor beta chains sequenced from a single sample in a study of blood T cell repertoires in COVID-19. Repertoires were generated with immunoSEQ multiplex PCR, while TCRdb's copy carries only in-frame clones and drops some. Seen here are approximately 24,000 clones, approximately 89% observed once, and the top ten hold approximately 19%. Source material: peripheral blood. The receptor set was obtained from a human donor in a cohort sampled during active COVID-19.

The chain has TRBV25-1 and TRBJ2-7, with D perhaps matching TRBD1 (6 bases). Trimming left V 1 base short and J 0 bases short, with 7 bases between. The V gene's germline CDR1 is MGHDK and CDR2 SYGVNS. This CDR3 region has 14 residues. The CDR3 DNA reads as TGTGCCAGCAGTGAATCAGGGGACTCCTACGAGCAGTACTTC. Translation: CASSESGDSYEQYF.

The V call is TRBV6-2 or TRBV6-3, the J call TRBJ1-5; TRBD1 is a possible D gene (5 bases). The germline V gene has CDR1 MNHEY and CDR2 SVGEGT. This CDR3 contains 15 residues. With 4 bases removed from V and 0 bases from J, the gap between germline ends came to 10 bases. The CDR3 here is CASSLTAASNQPQHF. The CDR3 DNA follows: TGTGCCAGCAGTTTGACAGCCGCTAGCAATCAGCCCCAGCATTTT.

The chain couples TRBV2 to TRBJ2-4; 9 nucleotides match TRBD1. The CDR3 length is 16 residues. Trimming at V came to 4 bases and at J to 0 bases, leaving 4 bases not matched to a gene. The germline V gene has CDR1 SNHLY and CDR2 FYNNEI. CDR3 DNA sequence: TGTGCCAGCAGTGCCAACAGGGGGCTAGCCAAAAACATTCAGTACTTC. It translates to CASSANRGLAKNIQYF.

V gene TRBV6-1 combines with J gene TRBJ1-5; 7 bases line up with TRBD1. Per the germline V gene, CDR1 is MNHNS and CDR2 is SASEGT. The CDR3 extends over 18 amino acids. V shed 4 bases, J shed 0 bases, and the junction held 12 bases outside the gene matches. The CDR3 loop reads CASSGMNRDSYSNQPQHF. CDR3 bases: TGTGCCAGCAGTGGAATGAACCGGGACAGCTATAGCAATCAGCCCCAGCATTTT.

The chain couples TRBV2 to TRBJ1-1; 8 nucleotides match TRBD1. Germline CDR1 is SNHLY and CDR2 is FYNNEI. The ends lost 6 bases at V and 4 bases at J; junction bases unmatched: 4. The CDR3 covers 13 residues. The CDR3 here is CASRITGGTEAFF. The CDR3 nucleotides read TGTGCCAGCAGGATAACAGGGGGCACTGAAGCTTTCTTT.

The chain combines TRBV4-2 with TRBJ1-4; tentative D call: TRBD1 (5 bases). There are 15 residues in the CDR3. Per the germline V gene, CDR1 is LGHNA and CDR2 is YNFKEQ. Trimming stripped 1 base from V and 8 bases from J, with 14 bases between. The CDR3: CASSQGSQGDEKLFF. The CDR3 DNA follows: TGTGCCAGCAGCCAAGGGTCGCAGGGTGACGAAAAACTGTTTTTT.

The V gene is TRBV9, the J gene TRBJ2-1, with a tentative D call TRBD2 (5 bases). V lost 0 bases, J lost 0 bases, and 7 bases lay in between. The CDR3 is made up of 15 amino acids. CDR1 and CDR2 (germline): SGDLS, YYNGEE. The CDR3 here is CASSVVGSSYNEQFF. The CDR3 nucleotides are TGTGCCAGCAGCGTAGTTGGGAGCTCCTACAATGAGCAGTTCTTC.

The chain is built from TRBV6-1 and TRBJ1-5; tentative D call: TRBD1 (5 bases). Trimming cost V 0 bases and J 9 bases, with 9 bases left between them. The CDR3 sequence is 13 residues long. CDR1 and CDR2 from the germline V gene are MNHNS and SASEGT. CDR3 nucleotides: TGTGCCAGCAGTGAAGCTCGAGACAGGCCCCAGCATTTT. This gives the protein CASSEARDRPQHF.

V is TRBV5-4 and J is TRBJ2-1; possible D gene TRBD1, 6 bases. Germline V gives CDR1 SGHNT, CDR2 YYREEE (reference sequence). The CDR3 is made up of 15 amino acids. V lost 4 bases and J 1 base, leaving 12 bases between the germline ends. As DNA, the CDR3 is TGTGCCAGCAGCCAAACCGGGACATCCTACAATGAGCAGTTCTTC. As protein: CASSQTGTSYNEQFF.

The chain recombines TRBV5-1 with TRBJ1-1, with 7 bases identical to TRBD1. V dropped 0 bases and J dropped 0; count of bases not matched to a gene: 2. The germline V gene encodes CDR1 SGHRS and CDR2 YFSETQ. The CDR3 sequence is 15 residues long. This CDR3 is CASSLEGTVNTEAFF. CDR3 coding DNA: TGCGCCAGCAGCTTGGAAGGGACAGTGAACACTGAAGCTTTCTTT. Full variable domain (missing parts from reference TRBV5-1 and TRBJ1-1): KAGVTQTPRYLIKTRGQQVTLSCSPISGHRSVSWYQQTPGQGLQFLFEYFSETQRNKGNFPGRFSGRQFSNSRSEMNVSTLELGDSALYLCASSLEGTVNTEAFFGQGTRLTVV.

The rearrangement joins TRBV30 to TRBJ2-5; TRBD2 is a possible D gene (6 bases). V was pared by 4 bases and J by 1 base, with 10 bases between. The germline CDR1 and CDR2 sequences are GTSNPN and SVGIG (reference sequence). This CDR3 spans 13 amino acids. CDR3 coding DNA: TGTGCCTGGACCCCGGGAGTCCAAGAGACCCAGTACTTC. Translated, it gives CAWTPGVQETQYF.

CDR3 bases: TGCGCCAGCAGGGACAGGGGGCGGGACAATCAGCCCCAGCATTTT. Translating it yields CASRDRGRDNQPQHF. The V gene is TRBV10-1, the J gene TRBJ1-5; 11 positions agree with TRBD1. The V segment lost 6 bases and the J segment 3 bases; nucleotides outside the gene matches: 4. This CDR3 has 15 amino acids. Germline assignment: CDR1 WNHNN and CDR2 SYGVQD (reference sequence).

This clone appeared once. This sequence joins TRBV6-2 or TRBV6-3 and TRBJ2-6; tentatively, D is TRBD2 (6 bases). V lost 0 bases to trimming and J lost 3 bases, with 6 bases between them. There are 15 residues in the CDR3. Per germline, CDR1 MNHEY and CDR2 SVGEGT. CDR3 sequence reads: CASSYSTSGANVLTF. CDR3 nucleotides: TGTGCCAGCAGTTACTCGACTAGTGGGGCCAACGTCCTGACTTTC.

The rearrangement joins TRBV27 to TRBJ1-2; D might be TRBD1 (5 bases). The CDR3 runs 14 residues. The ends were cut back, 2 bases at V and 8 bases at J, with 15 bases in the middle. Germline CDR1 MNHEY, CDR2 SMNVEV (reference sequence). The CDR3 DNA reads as TGTGCCAGCAGTTTAAGTCAGGGAATGGGAGGCTACACCTTC. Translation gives CASSLSQGMGGYTF.

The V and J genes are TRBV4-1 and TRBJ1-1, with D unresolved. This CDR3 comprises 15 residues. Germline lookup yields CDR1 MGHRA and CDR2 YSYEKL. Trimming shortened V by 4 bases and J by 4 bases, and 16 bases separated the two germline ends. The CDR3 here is CASSRRQNDGTEAFF. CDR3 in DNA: TGCGCCAGCAGCCGCCGACAAAATGACGGCACTGAAGCTTTCTTT.

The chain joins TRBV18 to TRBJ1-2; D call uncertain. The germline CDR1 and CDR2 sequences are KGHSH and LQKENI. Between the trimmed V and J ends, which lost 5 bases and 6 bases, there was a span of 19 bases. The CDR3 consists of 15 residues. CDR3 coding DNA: TGTGCCAGCTCAACGATACATCGAGGCAAGGATGGCTACACCTTC. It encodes CASSTIHRGKDGYTF.

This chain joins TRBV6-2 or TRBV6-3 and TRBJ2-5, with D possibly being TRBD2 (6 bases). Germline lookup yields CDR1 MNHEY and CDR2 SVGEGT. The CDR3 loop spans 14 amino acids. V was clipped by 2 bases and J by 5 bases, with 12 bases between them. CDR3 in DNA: TGTGCCAGCAGTTACACCGGGACTGGGGAGACCCAGTACTTC. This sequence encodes CASSYTGTGETQYF.

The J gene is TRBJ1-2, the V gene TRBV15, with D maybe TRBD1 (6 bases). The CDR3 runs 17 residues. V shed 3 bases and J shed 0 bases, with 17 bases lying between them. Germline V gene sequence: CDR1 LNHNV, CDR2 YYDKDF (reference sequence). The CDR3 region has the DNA TGTGCCACCAGCAGGTCCCATTCGACAGGCGCTAACTATGGCTACACCTTC. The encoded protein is CATSRSHSTGANYGYTF.

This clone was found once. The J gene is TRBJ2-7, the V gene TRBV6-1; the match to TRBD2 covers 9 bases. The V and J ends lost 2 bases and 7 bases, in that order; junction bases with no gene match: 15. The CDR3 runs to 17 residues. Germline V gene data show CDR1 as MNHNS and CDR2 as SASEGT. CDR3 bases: TGTGCCAGCAGTGAATCGAGACTAGCGGCGCCCTATAGGGAGCAGTACTTC. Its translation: CASSESRLAAPYREQYF.

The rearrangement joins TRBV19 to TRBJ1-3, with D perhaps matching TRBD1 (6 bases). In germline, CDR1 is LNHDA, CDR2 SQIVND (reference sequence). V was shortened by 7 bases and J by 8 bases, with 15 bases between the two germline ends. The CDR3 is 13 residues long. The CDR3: CASKETGLDTIYF. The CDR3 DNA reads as TGTGCCAGTAAGGAGACAGGCTTGGACACCATATATTTT.

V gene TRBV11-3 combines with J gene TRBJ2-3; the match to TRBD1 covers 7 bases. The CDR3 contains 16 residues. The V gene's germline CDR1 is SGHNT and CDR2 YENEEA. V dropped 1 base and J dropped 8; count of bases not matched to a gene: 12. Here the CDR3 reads CASSLAPRGLGGTQYF. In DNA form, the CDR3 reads TGTGCCAGCAGCTTAGCCCCTAGGGGGCTTGGCGGTACGCAGTATTTT.

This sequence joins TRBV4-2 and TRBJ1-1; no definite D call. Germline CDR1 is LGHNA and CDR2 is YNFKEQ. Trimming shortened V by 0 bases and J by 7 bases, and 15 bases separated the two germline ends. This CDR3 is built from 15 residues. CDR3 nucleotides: TGTGCCAGCAGCCAAGATCTTGACGGGAGAAATGAAGCTTTCTTT. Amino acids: CASSQDLDGRNEAFF.

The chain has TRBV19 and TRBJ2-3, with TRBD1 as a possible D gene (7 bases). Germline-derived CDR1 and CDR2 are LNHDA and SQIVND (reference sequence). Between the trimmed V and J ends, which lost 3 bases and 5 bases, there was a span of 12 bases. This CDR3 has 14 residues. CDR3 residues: CASSMGRGVDTQYF. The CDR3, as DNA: TGTGCCAGTAGTATGGGCAGGGGGGTAGATACGCAGTATTTT.